This record covers a single T cell receptor (beta chain). This table comes from immunoSEQ multiplex PCR, and its TCRdb copy is limited to in-frame clones, with some not included. The sample records about 51,000 clones, approximately 83% being singletons. Germline-derived CDR1 and CDR2 are SGHDT and YYEEEE. V shed 4 bases and J shed 10 bases, with 17 bases lying between them. The length of the CDR3 is 14 residues. The sample comes from a study of OX40 agonist ivuxolimab in advanced cancers. Whole-study context: Participants averaged roughly 60 years of age (range 23 to 79) and were around 83% male.

The receptor was derived from an adult with an advanced solid tumor such as melanoma, head and neck, liver or kidney cancer. This sample comprised CD4+ or CD8+ T cells sorted from blood, obtained in a trial of the OX40 agonist ivuxolimab. This chain links TRBV5-6 with TRBJ1-4; D is perhaps TRBD1 (5 bases). This CDR3 is CASSPGTAIGKLFF. CDR3 sequence (DNA): TGTGCCAGCAGCCCAGGGACGGCTATAGGAAAACTGTTTTTT.